The 8 T cell receptor beta chains below come from one sample, sequenced in a study of type 1 regulatory T cells. The antigens these receptors bind are not known. A single record per CDR3 protein comes from TCRdb applying MiXCR to the reads. The profile shows around 62,000 distinct CDR3 sequences, 55% to 80% of them singletons. The sample taken for sequencing was cultured T cells, either the whole culture or a sorted T cell fraction (not recorded which). Subset meaning: Tr1-enriched cell product generated in vitro against host alloantigens. The receptors come from a human donor in good health.

The genes are TRBV11-2 and TRBJ2-7; 8 bases fit TRBD2. V shed 3 bases, J shed 2 bases, and the junction held 12 bases outside the gene matches. The CDR3 contains 17 residues. CDR1 is SGHAT, CDR2 FQNNGV, per germline. CDR3 nucleotide sequence: TGTGCCAGCAGCTTTAGGGTATTAGCGGGACCCACCTACGAGCAGTACTTC. It specifies CASSFRVLAGPTYEQYF.

V and J are TRBV11-2 and TRBJ2-1; possible D gene TRBD2, 6 bases. The V gene lost 5 bases and the J gene lost 1 base, with 12 bases spanning the gap. CDR1 and CDR2 from the germline V gene are SGHAT and FQNNGV. The CDR3 contains 15 residues. CDR3 amino acids: CASSRGRGSYNEQFF. CDR3 coding DNA: TGTGCCAGCAGCCGAGGGCGGGGTTCCTACAATGAGCAGTTCTTC.

This rearrangement joins TRBV7-9 to TRBJ2-1; unclear D gene. Germline V gene sequence: CDR1 SEHNR, CDR2 FQNEAQ (reference sequence). Trimming cost V 4 bases and J 6 bases, with 10 bases left between them. CDR3 length: 13 amino acids. This chain's CDR3 is CASSSIRSNEQFF. The CDR3 DNA sequence: TGTGCCAGCAGCTCTATTCGGTCCAATGAGCAGTTCTTC. The variable domain in full, completed from reference TRBV7-9 and TRBJ2-1, reads DTGVSQNPRHKITKRGQNVTFRCDPISEHNRLYWYRQTLGQGPEFLTYFQNEAQLEKSRLLSDRFSAERPKGSFSTLEIQRTEQGDSAMYLCASSSIRSNEQFFGPGTRLTVL.

This clonotype has more than one count but fewer than ten. CDR3 amino acids: CATKGPAGTEAFF. The CDR3 DNA follows: TGTGCCACCAAAGGCCCGGCGGGTACTGAAGCTTTCTTT. The V and J genes are TRBV24-1 and TRBJ1-1; D is uncertain. This CDR3 is built from 13 residues. From germline, CDR1 is KGHDR and CDR2 SFDVKD. Trimming took off 8 bases at V and 5 bases at J, with 14 bases between the two ends.

This clonotype was observed a handful of times. The chain joins TRBV28 to TRBJ1-4; D call uncertain. Germline CDR1 is MDHEN and CDR2 is SYDVKM. The CDR3 is 14 amino acids. The germline V and J ends were trimmed by 5 bases and 0 bases, with 7 bases remaining between them. The CDR3 nucleotides read TGTGCCAGCAGTCCCCAGCCAACTAATGAAAAACTGTTTTTT. Protein: CASSPQPTNEKLFF.

As for this clonotype: A read error is likely, as this CDR3 ends without the conserved phenylalanine or tryptophan. V and J are TRBV12-3 or TRBV12-4 and TRBJ2-3; 10 bases fit TRBD2. V lost 5 bases and J lost 1; bases outside the gene matches: 9. The length of the CDR3 is 17 residues. The CDR3 region is CASSPTVLAGRTDTQYS. The CDR3 DNA reads TGTGCCAGCAGTCCCACGGTACTAGCGGGACGCACAGATACGCAGTATTCT.

CDR3 amino acids: CASSLRLVPGEQFF. The CDR3 DNA reads TGTGCCAGCAGCTTAAGACTAGTCCCCGGTGAGCAGTTCTTC. The genes are TRBV9 and TRBJ2-1, with a tentative D call TRBD2 (6 bases). The CDR3 runs to 14 residues. V lost 4 bases and J lost 9, with 17 bases in between. Germline CDR1 SGDLS, CDR2 YYNGEE. Complete variable domain (other parts from reference TRBV9 and TRBJ2-1): DSGVTQTPKHLITATGQRVTLRCSPRSGDLSVYWYQQSLDQGLQFLIQYYNGEERAKGNILERFSAQQFPDLHSELNLSSLELGDSALYFCASSLRLVPGEQFFGPGTRLTVL.

The J gene is TRBJ2-2, the V gene TRBV14; D might be TRBD2 (6 bases). V lost 4 bases and J lost 5, with 14 bases in between. CDR1 and CDR2 (germline): SGHDN, FVKESK. The CDR3 consists of 15 residues. CDR3 sequence: CASSRGRWGTGELFF. For the CDR3, the DNA is TGTGCCAGCAGCCGAGGGAGGTGGGGGACCGGGGAGCTGTTTTTT.